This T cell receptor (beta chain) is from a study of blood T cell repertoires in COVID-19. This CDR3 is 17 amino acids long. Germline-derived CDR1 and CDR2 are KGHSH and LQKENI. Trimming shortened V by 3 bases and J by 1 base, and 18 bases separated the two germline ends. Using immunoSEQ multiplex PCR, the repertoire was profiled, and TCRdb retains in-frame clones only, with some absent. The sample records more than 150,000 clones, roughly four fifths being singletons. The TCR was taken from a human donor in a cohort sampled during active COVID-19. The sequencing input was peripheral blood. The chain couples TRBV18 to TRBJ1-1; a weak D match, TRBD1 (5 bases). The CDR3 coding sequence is TGTGCCAGCTCACCCCCGAAGTCTCAGGACAAGAACACTGAAGCTTTCTTT. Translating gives CASSPPKSQDKNTEAFF.